The next 26 T cell receptor beta chains were all read from a single sample in a study of blood T cell repertoires in COVID-19. Sequencing was performed with immunoSEQ multiplex PCR; in TCRdb, only in-frame clones are kept and a portion is missing. The data contain approximately 120,000 clones, roughly 80% of them seen just once; the ten biggest clones take up about 4.7%. Sequenced input: peripheral blood. The receptors shown here come from a human donor in a cohort sampled during active or convalescent COVID-19.

The chain recombines TRBV7-9 with TRBJ2-3; tentative D call: TRBD2 (6 bases). The CDR3 length is 15 residues. V was clipped by 5 bases and J by 1 base, with 13 bases between them. The germline gives CDR1 SEHNR, CDR2 FQNEAQ (reference sequence). This CDR3 reads CASSISGGGTDTQYF. CDR3 nucleotides: TGTGCCAGCAGCATTAGCGGAGGGGGCACAGATACGCAGTATTTT.

This clone was counted once. The V and J genes are TRBV28 and TRBJ2-4, with TRBD2 identical over 7 bases. CDR3 length: 15 residues. Germline V CDR1 and CDR2: MDHEN, SYDVKM. The V and J ends lost 6 bases and 2 bases, in that order; junction bases with no gene match: 7. The chain's CDR3 is CASSPLGLTKNIQYF. The CDR3 nucleotides read TGTGCCAGCAGCCCCCTGGGACTAACCAAAAACATTCAGTACTTC.

The chain is built from TRBV6-5 and TRBJ1-4, with a weak D call TRBD1 (5 bases). Germline CDR1 MNHEY, CDR2 SVGAGI. V was pared by 3 bases and J by 4 bases, with 9 bases between. This CDR3 is built from 14 residues. This CDR3 is CASSYGGINEKLFF. The DNA for the CDR3 is TGTGCCAGCAGTTATGGGGGGATTAATGAAAAACTGTTTTTT.

CDR3: CASSEQGANNYGYTF. Written as DNA, the CDR3 is TGTGCCAGCAGTGAACAGGGGGCCAATAACTATGGCTACACCTTC. This chain links TRBV25-1 with TRBJ1-2; TRBD1 aligns across 8 bases. CDR1 is MGHDK and CDR2 is SYGVNS in the germline V gene. This CDR3 spans 15 amino acids. V dropped 2 bases and J dropped 1; count of bases not matched to a gene: 3.

A remark on this clone: The same CDR3 is also encoded by other DNA sequences in this sample. The chain recombines TRBV20-1 with TRBJ2-1, with D uncertain. Germline V lookup: CDR1 DFQATT, CDR2 SNEGSKA (reference sequence). The germline V and J ends were trimmed by 3 bases and 7 bases, with 4 bases remaining between them. This CDR3 comprises 10 residues. CDR3: CSARRNEQFF. Written as DNA, the CDR3 is TGCAGTGCTAGGCGGAATGAGCAGTTCTTC.

This clone was seen once. The DNA for the CDR3 is TGCAGCGTTGAAGAATGGGGGGGCGTTTTGGGCAATGAGCAGTTCTTC. It codes for CSVEEWGGVLGNEQFF. The gene calls are TRBV29-1 and TRBJ2-1; weak D call: TRBD2 (7 bases). Germline V gives CDR1 SQVTM, CDR2 ANQGSEA. V was shortened by 0 bases and J by 6 bases, with 18 bases between the two germline ends. This CDR3 has 16 amino acids.

This sequence joins TRBV27 and TRBJ2-7, with TRBD2 identical over 8 bases. From germline, CDR1 is MNHEY and CDR2 SMNVEV (reference sequence). This CDR3 is built from 16 residues. V lost 4 bases to trimming and J lost 7 bases; unmatched junction nucleotides: 15. The CDR3, as DNA: TGTGCCAGCAGTTCTAGACGTGGGACCGCGGGGGGAGAGCAGTACTTC. This sequence encodes CASSSRRGTAGGEQYF.

The chain links TRBV2 to TRBJ1-1; D not certain. The CDR3 is made up of 13 amino acids. Trimming took 9 bases from V and 7 from J, leaving 18 bases between them. Germline V gives CDR1 SNHLY, CDR2 FYNNEI. The CDR3, as DNA: TGTGCCAGTTCGTCTCAGGTATTAAGTGAAGCTTTCTTT. Translated: CASSSQVLSEAFF.

The chain is built from TRBV27 and TRBJ2-7, with D possibly TRBD2 on 5 matching bases. The germline gives CDR1 MNHEY, CDR2 SMNVEV (reference sequence). The CDR3 is 13 residues long. Trimming shortened V by 4 bases and J by 6 bases, and 13 bases separated the two germline ends. The CDR3 region has the DNA TGTGCCAGCAGTTCACACCACCGGGGCGAGCAGTACTTC. As protein: CASSSHHRGEQYF.

The chain uses TRBV6-5 and TRBJ2-1; 7 bases align to TRBD1. The CDR3 consists of 13 residues. Trimming cost V 6 bases and J 12 bases; bases outside gene matches: 11. In germline, CDR1 is MNHEY, CDR2 SVGAGI. CDR3 nucleotide sequence: TGTGCCAGCAGCATAACGACAGGGTACGGGCAGTTCTTC. This sequence encodes CASSITTGYGQFF.

The CDR3: CASSLPVTGELFF. In DNA, the CDR3 is TGCGCCAGCAGCTTGCCGGTGACCGGGGAGCTGTTTTTT. The chain couples TRBV5-1 to TRBJ2-2; D gene ambiguous. V was shortened by 1 base and J by 5 bases, with 6 bases between the two germline ends. The CDR3 length is 13 residues. The V gene's germline CDR1 is SGHRS and CDR2 YFSETQ. Using reference TRBV5-1 and TRBJ2-2 for the parts outside the CDR3, the full variable domain is KAGVTQTPRYLIKTRGQQVTLSCSPISGHRSVSWYQQTPGQGLQFLFEYFSETQRNKGNFPGRFSGRQFSNSRSEMNVSTLELGDSALYLCASSLPVTGELFFGEGSRLTVL.

The chain combines TRBV4-3 with TRBJ1-6, with D unclear. Germline CDR1 is LGHNA and CDR2 is YSLEER. The CDR3 consists of 22 residues. The germline V and J ends were trimmed by 1 base and 3 bases, with 28 bases remaining between them. The CDR3 DNA reads TGCGCCAGCAGCCAAGGAAAAAGAAGGTCGTCCGCTGACTCGGTCTATAATTCACCCCTCCACTTT. Translating gives CASSQGKRRSSADSVYNSPLHF.

The chain recombines TRBV9 with TRBJ2-1; 13 nucleotides align to TRBD2. The germline CDR1 and CDR2 sequences are SGDLS and YYNGEE. The V gene end was trimmed by 4 bases and the J gene end by 10 bases; junction bases not matched to a gene: 2. The CDR3 length is 13 residues. This chain's CDR3 is CASSTSGGVEQFF. CDR3 in DNA: TGTGCCAGCAGCACTAGCGGGGGGGTGGAGCAGTTCTTC. Full variable domain (missing parts from reference TRBV9 and TRBJ2-1): DSGVTQTPKHLITATGQRVTLRCSPRSGDLSVYWYQQSLDQGLQFLIQYYNGEERAKGNILERFSAQQFPDLHSELNLSSLELGDSALYFCASSTSGGVEQFFGPGTRLTVL.

V usage is TRBV5-4 and J usage is TRBJ1-6; 8 bases agree with TRBD1. Germline V gene sequence: CDR1 SGHNT, CDR2 YYREEE (reference sequence). V gave up 1 base and J gave up 6 bases; unmatched junction bases: 6. The CDR3 runs to 16 residues. The CDR3 protein is CASSLIGRGLNSPLHF. CDR3 DNA sequence: TGTGCCAGCAGCTTGATTGGCAGGGGGCTTAATTCACCCCTCCACTTT.

The CDR3 is CASGRFNTEAFF. CDR3 nucleotide sequence: TGTGCCAGTGGGAGGTTCAACACTGAAGCTTTCTTT. V gene TRBV27 combines with J gene TRBJ1-1; D gene unclear. Germline CDR1 reads MNHEY; CDR2 reads SMNVEV (reference sequence). This CDR3 region has 12 residues. Trimming shortened V by 9 bases and J by 2 bases, and 10 bases separated the two germline ends.

The chain employs TRBV12-3 or TRBV12-4 and TRBJ1-5; D ambiguous. The CDR3 extends over 13 amino acids. Trimming left V 1 base short and J 9 bases short, with 10 bases between. The CDR3 is CASSLGARLPQHF. In DNA form, the CDR3 reads TGTGCCAGCAGTTTAGGTGCCAGGCTGCCCCAGCATTTT.

The V gene is TRBV4-3, the J gene TRBJ2-7, with a possible D match to TRBD2 (5 bases). The CDR3 extends over 14 amino acids. V dropped 4 bases and J dropped 0 bases, with 10 bases sitting between them. Germline lookup yields CDR1 LGHNA and CDR2 YSLEER. The CDR3 sequence is CASSPGIGSYEQYF. The CDR3 DNA follows: TGCGCCAGCAGCCCGGGGATAGGCTCCTACGAGCAGTACTTC.

As DNA, the CDR3 is TGCAGCGTCCGGCTCCAGGGGGCCACCTACGAGCAGTACTTC. Translation: CSVRLQGATYEQYF. The J gene is TRBJ2-7, the V gene TRBV29-1, with 8 bases matching TRBD1. The CDR3 has 14 residues. The germline CDR1 and CDR2 sequences are SQVTM and ANQGSEA. Germline trimming cut 6 bases from V and 2 bases from J; bases unmatched to any gene: 9.

The chain is built from TRBV7-8 and TRBJ2-4, with TRBD2 matching over 10 bases. There are 18 residues in the CDR3. Germline CDR1 is SGHVS and CDR2 is FQNEAQ. Trimming removed 5 bases from V and 0 bases from J; junction bases left unmatched: 10. The CDR3 region is CASSLSGGPSLAKNIQYF. CDR3 bases: TGTGCCAGCAGCCTTAGCGGGGGGCCTTCTTTAGCCAAAAACATTCAGTACTTC.

The chain uses TRBV4-2 and TRBJ1-5; D may be TRBD1 (5 bases). CDR3 length: 14 residues. The germline V gene has CDR1 LGHNA and CDR2 YNFKEQ. V lost 0 bases and J 6 bases, leaving 9 bases between the germline ends. The CDR3 sequence: CASSQDREGQPQHF. As DNA, the CDR3 is TGTGCCAGCAGCCAAGACAGGGAGGGTCAGCCCCAGCATTTT.

The chain is built from TRBV19 and TRBJ2-1, with TRBD1 as a possible D gene (5 bases). The CDR3 has 12 residues. Trimming stripped 3 bases from V and 6 bases from J, with 6 bases between. Germline V gene lookup returns CDR1 LNHDA and CDR2 SQIVND (reference sequence). This chain's CDR3 is CASSIRGNEQFF. DNA for the CDR3: TGTGCCAGTAGTATTAGGGGCAATGAGCAGTTCTTC.

The chain combines TRBV7-2 with TRBJ1-1; a possible D gene is TRBD1 (5 bases). This CDR3 has 14 residues. V shed 1 base and J shed 11 bases, with 17 bases lying between them. Germline assignment: CDR1 SGHTA and CDR2 FQGNSA. In DNA form, the CDR3 reads TGTGCCAGCAGCTTAGGAGGAGGGGTGGACGCGGCTTTCTTT. It yields the protein CASSLGGGVDAAFF.

This sequence joins TRBV5-1 and TRBJ2-5; 7 nucleotides agree with TRBD2. V lost 4 bases and J lost 3; bases outside the gene matches: 12. The CDR3 is 16 residues long. Germline V gene data show CDR1 as SGHRS and CDR2 as YFSETQ. The CDR3 region has the DNA TGCGCCAGCAGCGACCTAACTAGCGAAACAAAAGAGACCCAGTACTTC. The encoded protein is CASSDLTSETKETQYF. Drawing the rest from reference TRBV5-1 and TRBJ2-5, the complete variable domain is KAGVTQTPRYLIKTRGQQVTLSCSPISGHRSVSWYQQTPGQGLQFLFEYFSETQRNKGNFPGRFSGRQFSNSRSEMNVSTLELGDSALYLCASSDLTSETKETQYFGPGTRLLVL.

The chain's CDR3 is CAWSVSRNRETQYF. The CDR3, as DNA: TGTGCCTGGAGTGTATCGAGGAATCGAGAGACCCAGTACTTC. The chain combines TRBV30 with TRBJ2-5; D unclear. The germline V gene has CDR1 GTSNPN and CDR2 SVGIG (reference sequence). V dropped 0 bases and J dropped 4 bases, with 12 bases sitting between them. The length of the CDR3 is 14 residues.

For the CDR3, the DNA is TGTGCCTGGAACACCCGAGGGGGCCAGCCCCAGCATTTT. Its translation: CAWNTRGGQPQHF. The chain combines TRBV30 with TRBJ1-5; 7 bases align to TRBD1. The CDR3 totals 13 residues. V was clipped by 4 bases and J by 7 bases; unmatched bases: 7. Germline assignment: CDR1 GTSNPN and CDR2 SVGIG (reference sequence). The variable domain in full, with the rest retrieved from reference TRBV30 and TRBJ1-5, is SQTIHQWPATLVQPVGSPLSLECTVEGTSNPNLYWYRQAAGRGLQLLFYSVGIGQISSEVPQNLSASRPQDRQFILSSKKLLLSDSGFYLCAWNTRGGQPQHFGDGTRLSIL.

This clone has a single count. The CDR3 here is CASSLNRYSGNTIYF. The CDR3 coding sequence is TGTGCCAGCAGCTTAAACAGATACTCTGGAAACACCATATATTTT. The V and J genes are TRBV9 and TRBJ1-3, with D hard to call. In germline, CDR1 is SGDLS, CDR2 YYNGEE. The CDR3 has 15 amino acids. V was shortened by 4 bases and J by 0 bases, with 11 bases between the two germline ends. Supplemented by reference TRBV9 and TRBJ1-3, the full variable domain reads DSGVTQTPKHLITATGQRVTLRCSPRSGDLSVYWYQQSLDQGLQFLIQYYNGEERAKGNILERFSAQQFPDLHSELNLSSLELGDSALYFCASSLNRYSGNTIYFGEGSWLTVV.